The clone carrying this T cell receptor (beta chain) was seen a few times. Its antigen is as yet unknown. The record originates from a study of T cells in Graves' hyperthyroidism and ophthalmopathy. Germline values: CDR1 SGHTA, CDR2 FQGTGA. The CDR3 extends over 14 amino acids. Trimming took 4 bases from V and 5 from J; bases not matched to a gene: 5. Study results and caveats: Through a model of 13 V-J features, ophthalmopathy was separated from stable hyperthyroidism.

There were TCR beta CDR3 regions amplified from RNA transcripts. Researchers ran a first-round RT-PCR on the TCR CDR3 using the HTBI primer set. TCRdb ran MiXCR on the multiplex PCR reads and lists one entry per CDR3 protein. The sample has approximately 400,000 distinct CDR3 sequences, about 13% seen once. This clonotype originated in a man aged 30 to 39 with Graves' hyperthyroidism that later progressed to Graves' ophthalmopathy. This chain connects TRBV7-3 to TRBJ2-3, with 8 bases that match TRBD2. Sequencing used blood. Here the CDR3 reads CASSSGLAGDTQYF. The CDR3 nucleotides read TGTGCCAGCAGCTCCGGACTAGCTGGAGATACGCAGTATTTT.